The 21 T cell receptor beta chains below come from one sample, sequenced in a study of PD-L1 blockade in urothelial cancer. TCRdb keeps only in-frame clones here, not all; method: immunoSEQ multiplex PCR. This table has 40,000 or so clones, almost 85% appearing once. The specimen comprised PBMCs, sampled around atezolizumab (anti-PD-L1) treatment. These receptors were collected from a man in his 70s with urothelial cancer.

The chain combines TRBV18 with TRBJ2-3; D gene uncertain. This CDR3 region has 12 residues. Germline assignment: CDR1 KGHSH and CDR2 LQKENI. The V and J ends lost 6 bases and 6 bases respectively, with 10 bases between them. The CDR3 loop is CASSAVGDTQYF. The CDR3, as DNA: TGTGCCAGCTCGGCGGTCGGGGATACGCAGTATTTT.

The chain is built from TRBV2 and TRBJ2-7, with a tentative D call TRBD1 (5 bases). Germline V gives CDR1 SNHLY, CDR2 FYNNEI. The CDR3 runs 13 residues. The V and J ends lost 5 bases and 3 bases respectively, with 11 bases between them. The CDR3, as DNA: TGTGCCAGCAGTTCAGGGCCGGACTACGAGCAGTACTTC. Amino acid sequence: CASSSGPDYEQYF.

To note about this clone: This may come from a read error, since a much larger clone is one base off. The same CDR3 is also encoded by other DNA sequences in this sample. The gene calls are TRBV12-5 and TRBJ1-2; tentative D call: TRBD1 (6 bases). Germline-derived CDR1 and CDR2 are LGHNT and FRNRAP. The CDR3 spans 14 residues. V was shortened by 3 bases and J by 10 bases, with 18 bases between the two germline ends. Here the CDR3 reads CASGLVGTGRFYTF. In nucleotides, the CDR3 is TGTGCTAGTGGTTTAGTAGGTACAGGGCGGTTCTACACCTTC.

The chain carries TRBV11-2 and TRBJ2-5; TRBD2 aligns across 10 bases. Per the germline V gene, CDR1 is SGHAT and CDR2 is FQNNGV. The CDR3 has 16 amino acids. Trimming at V came to 3 bases and at J to 5 bases, leaving 9 bases not matched to a gene. As DNA, the CDR3 is TGTGCCAGCAGCTTGGGTTTAGCGGGAGGTTTGGAGACCCAGTACTTC. It yields the protein CASSLGLAGGLETQYF.

This clone came up a few times. V and J are TRBV7-2 and TRBJ2-2, with D possibly matching TRBD2 (5 bases). The CDR3 extends over 15 amino acids. Germline V gene sequence: CDR1 SGHTA, CDR2 FQGNSA. The V end lost 1 base, the J end lost 2 bases, and 8 bases lay between the germline ends. This CDR3 is CASSLVGLNTGELFF. DNA of the CDR3: TGTGCCAGCAGCTTAGTCGGACTCAACACCGGGGAGCTGTTTTTT.

The V gene is TRBV5-1, the J gene TRBJ2-7; 10 nucleotides align to TRBD1. Germline V gene sequence: CDR1 SGHRS, CDR2 YFSETQ. After removal of 4 bases from V and 7 bases from J, the junction contained 8 bases not matched to a gene. The CDR3 consists of 14 residues. The CDR3 sequence: CASSRDRGWEEQYF. In nucleotides, the CDR3 is TGCGCCAGCAGCAGGGACAGGGGATGGGAAGAGCAGTACTTC.

The rearrangement joins TRBV27 to TRBJ1-1; a possible D gene is TRBD1 (5 bases). Looked up from germline, CDR1 is MNHEY and CDR2 is SMNVEV (reference sequence). The CDR3 has 15 amino acids. The V end lost 4 bases, the J end lost 6 bases, and 18 bases lay between the germline ends. The CDR3 reads CASSSWGGEGSEAFF. The CDR3 DNA is TGTGCCAGCAGTTCGTGGGGGGGAGAGGGGTCTGAAGCTTTCTTT.

This clone has just one count. The genes are TRBV4-2 and TRBJ2-3; D possibly corresponds to TRBD2 (5 bases). The germline gives CDR1 LGHNA, CDR2 YNFKEQ. V was shortened by 0 bases and J by 4 bases, with 11 bases between the two germline ends. CDR3 length: 15 residues. CDR3 loop: CASSQDAQRADTQYF. CDR3 sequence (DNA): TGTGCCAGCAGCCAAGACGCCCAGAGGGCAGATACGCAGTATTTT.

This sequence joins TRBV19 and TRBJ1-5; the match to TRBD1 covers 10 bases. V lost 5 bases and J lost 6; bases outside the gene matches: 4. Germline V CDR1 and CDR2: LNHDA, SQIVND (reference sequence). The CDR3 spans 14 residues. The CDR3 sequence: CASSWGQGSQPQHF. The DNA of the CDR3 is TGTGCCAGTAGTTGGGGACAGGGGAGTCAGCCCCAGCATTTT.

This clone turned up a few times. The CDR3 spells CASSAGTSGGGSSYNEQFF. CDR3 coding DNA: TGTGCCAGCAGCGCTGGGACTAGCGGGGGGGGGAGCTCCTACAATGAGCAGTTCTTC. V gene TRBV5-6 combines with J gene TRBJ2-1; 16 bases line up with TRBD2. Losses at the gene ends were 4 bases for V and 0 bases for J; bases not matched to a gene: 7. CDR3 length equals 19 residues. The V gene's germline CDR1 is SGHDT and CDR2 YYEEEE.

V is TRBV7-8 and J is TRBJ2-7, with a weak D call TRBD2 (6 bases). V was trimmed by 3 bases and J by 3 bases, leaving 18 bases between them. Germline values: CDR1 SGHVS, CDR2 FQNEAQ. This CDR3 has 16 amino acids. This CDR3 reads CASSFAAGSGLYEQYF. The CDR3 nucleotides are TGTGCCAGCAGCTTTGCAGCGGGCAGCGGGCTCTACGAGCAGTACTTC.

The chain joins TRBV6-1 to TRBJ2-1; weak D call: TRBD2 (6 bases). The CDR3 spans 15 residues. V was clipped by 1 base and J by 3 bases, with 10 bases between them. Germline CDR1 and CDR2: MNHNS and SASEGT. The CDR3 loop reads CASSEDGGFYNEQFF. Written as DNA, the CDR3 is TGTGCCAGCAGTGAAGATGGAGGGTTCTACAATGAGCAGTTCTTC.

CDR3 bases: TGTGCCAGCACCATCCGAACGGGACAGGGCGGCCTGAACACTGAAGCTTTCTTT. Translation: CASTIRTGQGGLNTEAFF. The genes are TRBV21-1 and TRBJ1-1; whether TRBD1, the table's D call, matches the DNA was not checked. TRBV21-1 is termed a pseudogene. The CDR3 runs to 18 residues.

The J gene is TRBJ2-7, the V gene TRBV5-1; 9 nucleotides match TRBD1. With V trimmed by 1 base and J by 5 bases, 7 bases remained unmatched. Germline V gene lookup returns CDR1 SGHRS and CDR2 YFSETQ. The CDR3 runs 15 residues. The CDR3 nucleotides read TGCGCCAGCAGCTTGTTGGGACAGGGAAGGAACGAGCAGTACTTC. It specifies CASSLLGQGRNEQYF.

This chain links TRBV28 with TRBJ2-3; no clear D gene. Trimming took off 1 base at V and 4 bases at J, with 12 bases between the two ends. The CDR3 is 15 amino acids. CDR1 and CDR2 (germline): MDHEN, SYDVKM. The CDR3 protein is CASSLSTRIPDTQYF. The CDR3 DNA follows: TGTGCCAGCAGTTTATCCACGCGTATCCCAGATACGCAGTATTTT.

The gene calls are TRBV5-1 and TRBJ2-5; D is perhaps TRBD1 (5 bases). The germline CDR1 and CDR2 sequences are SGHRS and YFSETQ. CDR3 size: 13 residues. V was clipped by 0 bases and J by 3 bases, with 6 bases between them. CDR3: CASSLGREETQYF. DNA for the CDR3: TGCGCCAGCAGCTTGGGCAGGGAAGAGACCCAGTACTTC.

The chain has TRBV2 and TRBJ2-7; 12 positions agree with TRBD2. The CDR3 extends over 14 amino acids. The germline gives CDR1 SNHLY, CDR2 FYNNEI. Trimming removed 4 bases from V and 3 bases from J; junction bases left unmatched: 1. The CDR3 DNA reads as TGTGCCAGCAGTGGACTAGCGGGAGTCTACGAGCAGTACTTC. As protein: CASSGLAGVYEQYF. Filled out from reference TRBV2 and TRBJ2-7, the complete variable domain reads EPEVTQTPSHQVTQMGQEVILRCVPISNHLYFYWYRQILGQKVEFLVSFYNNEISEKSEIFDDQFSVERPDGSNFTLKIRSTKLEDSAMYFCASSGLAGVYEQYFGPGTRLTVT.

This clone has only one observation. The V call is TRBV29-1, the J call TRBJ1-2; D perhaps matches TRBD1 (5 bases). The CDR3 has 14 amino acids. V lost 3 bases and J 3 bases, leaving 14 bases between the germline ends. CDR1 is SQVTM, CDR2 ANQGSEA, per germline. This chain's CDR3 is CSVDRAGDDYGYTF. The CDR3 DNA reads TGCAGCGTTGACCGGGCGGGGGACGACTATGGCTACACCTTC.

This sequence joins TRBV5-1 and TRBJ1-3; TRBD1 matches 7 bases. Germline V gene data show CDR1 as SGHRS and CDR2 as YFSETQ. Trimming at V came to 3 bases and at J to 0 bases, leaving 9 bases not matched to a gene. CDR3 length equals 17 residues. CDR3 nucleotides: TGCGCCAGCAGCTCGACGCGGGACAGCCGCTCTGGAAACACCATATATTTT. This gives the protein CASSSTRDSRSGNTIYF.

This chain uses TRBV5-8 with TRBJ1-4; a weak D match, TRBD1 (5 bases). The V gene lost 4 bases and the J gene lost 8 bases, with 24 bases spanning the gap. CDR3 length: 17 residues. In germline, CDR1 is SGHTS, CDR2 YDEGEE. CDR3 region: CASSPTSGGPRNEKLFF. The CDR3 coding sequence is TGTGCCAGCAGCCCTACTTCCGGGGGACCGAGAAACGAAAAACTGTTTTTT.

V usage is TRBV5-6 and J usage is TRBJ2-7, with D possibly being TRBD1 (6 bases). Germline CDR1 is SGHDT and CDR2 is YYEEEE. The CDR3 has 15 residues. V gave up 0 bases and J gave up 7 bases, with 17 bases separating them. In DNA, the CDR3 is TGTGCCAGCAGCTTGGTAGGGGGTGCCCGGTGGGAGCAGTACTTC. Translating gives CASSLVGGARWEQYF.